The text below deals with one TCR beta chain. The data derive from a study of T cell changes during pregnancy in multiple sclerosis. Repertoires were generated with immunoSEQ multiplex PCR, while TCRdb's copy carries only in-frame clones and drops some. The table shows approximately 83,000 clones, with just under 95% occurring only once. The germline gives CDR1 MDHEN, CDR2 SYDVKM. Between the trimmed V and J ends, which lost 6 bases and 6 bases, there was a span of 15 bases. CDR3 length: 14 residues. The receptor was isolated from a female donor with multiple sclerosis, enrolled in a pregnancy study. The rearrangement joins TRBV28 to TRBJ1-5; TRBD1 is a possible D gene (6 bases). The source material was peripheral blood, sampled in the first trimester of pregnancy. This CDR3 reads CASRQGRGTQPQHF. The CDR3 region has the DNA TGTGCCAGCAGGCAGGGGAGGGGAACTCAGCCCCAGCATTTT. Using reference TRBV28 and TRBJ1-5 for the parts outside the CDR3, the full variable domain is DVKVTQSSRYLVKRTGEKVFLECVQDMDHENMFWYRQDPGLGLRLIYFSYDVKMKEKGDIPEGYSVSREKKERFSLILESASTNQTSMYLCASRQGRGTQPQHFGDGTRLSIL.